This TCR beta chain derives from a study of T cell clonality in common variable immunodeficiency. Repertoires were generated with immunoSEQ multiplex PCR, while TCRdb's copy carries only in-frame clones and drops some. This repertoire holds approximately 44,000 clones, and none appear only once. This clone was counted ten times or more. Its specificity is not known. General study points: CVID subjects had higher TCRbeta clonality than healthy controls, most marked in about a third. Authors noted CVID clonality's cause needs subpopulation repertoire sequencing.

This TCR came from a person aged 18-69 years in good health. The sample comprised peripheral blood mononuclear cells.

The CDR3 DNA, read in part, is TGTGCCAGCAGCGTAGGACTTGGGTACGGCTACGAG. Its protein is CASSVGLGYGYE. The entire CDR3 sequence reads CASSVGLGYGYEQYF. The chain recombines TRBV9 with TRBJ2-7; D uncertain. The CDR3 end lies 3 residues beyond the end of the read and is filled in from the germline J gene. Trimming left V 0 bases short and J 3 bases short, with 13 bases between. CDR1 and CDR2 (germline): SGDLS, YYNGEE. CDR3 length: 15 residues.